This section outlines one T cell receptor (beta chain) sequence together with its context. The data stem from a study of blood T cell repertoires in COVID-19. About the research overall: Samples of COVID-19 (acute and convalescent) were obtained from the United States, Italy and Spain. PBMCs, B-cell-depleted T cells, or T cells were the source of the cDNA or gDNA that made up the material.

Unmatched junction bases numbered 8, after V lost 4 bases and J lost 3 bases. The CDR3 loop spans 16 amino acids. Germline V gene sequence: CDR1 MDHEN, CDR2 SYDVKM. Original processing notes: Reference gene primer amplification gave estimated nucleated cell counts. Clones were read by immunoSEQ multiplex PCR, and TCRdb kept only the in-frame ones, dropping some. The V and J calls and the clone size are those of that table, but D and trimming were determined from the DNA. The sample yields 70,000 to 100,000 clones, about 88% seen once. This chain joins TRBV28 and TRBJ2-7; 11 positions match TRBD2. Sequencing was performed on peripheral blood. The receptor comes from a woman aged 80 or over with active COVID-19. DNA for the CDR3: TGTGCCAGCAGTTCCTCCTGGACTAGCGGGTTCTACGAGCAGTACTTC. Its protein is CASSSSWTSGFYEQYF.